The rows below give T cell receptor beta chains drawn from one sample of a study of blood T cell repertoires in COVID-19. Profiling relied on immunoSEQ multiplex PCR, and the TCRdb table lists in-frame clones only, not all of them. The sample includes about 60,000 clones, more than 80% of them seen just once. Sample: PBMCs or T cells enriched from blood (not recorded which). These TCRs come from a woman in her 40s with acute COVID-19. Each CDR3 is given with its conserved first and last residue. Each record gives: D gene, V gene, J gene, clone size, CDR3 protein, CDR3 DNA. D genes are given only for firm matches. Size is omitted from some rows. Given values are once, few, many or a class for expanded clones.

TRBD1	TRBV28	TRBJ1-1	NA	CASSLAPTGEAFF	TGTGCCAGCAGTTTAGCCCCGACAGGGGAAGCTTTCTTT
TRBD2	TRBV6-5	TRBJ2-5	once	CASSSGLGKTQYF	TGTGCCAGCAGCTCTGGACTAGGGAAGACCCAGTACTTC
NA	TRBV5-6	TRBJ2-3	NA	CASSQRLYTQYF	TGTGCCAGCAGCCAACGGTTGTATACGCAGTATTTT
TRBD1	TRBV28	TRBJ1-3	few	CASSYRGPGGNTIYF	TGTGCCAGCAGTTACAGGGGGCCGGGAGGGAACACCATATATTTT
NA	TRBV15	TRBJ2-1	once	CATSGQPFRDEQFF	TGTGCCACCTCAGGACAGCCGTTCCGGGATGAGCAGTTCTTC
NA	TRBV18	TRBJ1-3	NA	CASSEYSADSGNTIYF	TGTGCCAGCTCCGAATACAGTGCCGATTCAGGAAACACCATATATTTT
NA	TRBV7-9	TRBJ1-2	NA	CASSFLTPNYGYTF	TGTGCCAGCAGCTTTCTGACACCCAACTATGGCTACACCTTC
NA	TRBV28	TRBJ2-6	NA	CASSLVGVRANVLTF	TGTGCCAGCAGTTTGGTGGGCGTGAGGGCCAACGTCCTGACTTTC
NA	TRBV29-1	TRBJ1-1	NA	CSVQDTLNTEAFF	TGCAGCGTTCAGGACACGTTGAACACTGAAGCTTTCTTT
NA	TRBV19	TRBJ1-5	NA	CASSTLGLYQPQHF	TGTGCCAGTAGTACCCTAGGCCTATATCAGCCCCAGCATTTT
TRBD1	TRBV19	TRBJ2-7	NA	CASSRDAGTGGYEQYF	TGTGCCAGTAGCCGCGACGCCGGGACAGGGGGCTACGAGCAGTACTTC
NA	TRBV12-2	TRBJ1-4	once	CASRLGLSATNEKLFF	TGTGCAAGTCGCTTGGGACTATCTGCAACTAATGAAAAACTGTTTTTT
TRBD1	TRBV28	TRBJ1-5	once	CASSPYRGGNNQPQHF	TGTGCCAGCAGTCCATACAGGGGTGGGAATAATCAGCCCCAGCATTTT
NA	TRBV3-1/TRBV3-2	TRBJ1-2	NA	CASSQGTGGYTF	TGTGCCAGCAGCCAAGGGACGGGGGGCTACACCTTC
NA	TRBV10-1	TRBJ2-3	NA	CASSEGESTDTQYF	TGCGCCAGCAGTGAAGGGGAAAGCACAGATACGCAGTATTTT
TRBD1	TRBV18	TRBJ1-3	NA	CASSPTGTGVLLSGNTIYF	TGTGCCAGCTCACCAACCGGGACAGGGGTGTTGCTTTCTGGAAACACCATATATTTT
NA	TRBV28	TRBJ2-5	once	CASSLSDTGETQYF	TGTGCCAGCAGTTTATCTGATACTGGAGAGACCCAGTACTTC
NA	TRBV27	TRBJ1-1	NA	CASSLLGATEAFF	TGTGCCAGCAGTTTATTGGGCGCCACTGAAGCTTTCTTT
TRBD2	TRBV10-3	TRBJ2-1	NA	CVTSLGSGSGNEQFF	TGTGTCACATCACTAGGTAGCGGGAGTGGTAATGAGCAGTTCTTC
TRBD1	TRBV28	TRBJ2-1	NA	CASRDRTGNEQFF	TGTGCCAGCCGGGACAGGACAGGCAATGAGCAGTTCTTC
NA	TRBV4-2	TRBJ1-5	once	CASSQTGSNQPQHF	TGTGCCAGCAGCCAAACAGGGAGCAATCAGCCCCAGCATTTT
TRBD2	TRBV7-2	TRBJ2-3	NA	CASSLVLAGIADTQYF	TGTGCCAGCAGCTTAGTCCTAGCGGGGATCGCAGATACGCAGTATTTT
NA	TRBV4-1	TRBJ1-2	NA	CASSLAGVDGYTF	TGCGCCAGCAGCCTTGCGGGGGTTGATGGCTACACCTTC
NA	TRBV18	TRBJ1-1	NA	CASLARNAEAFF	TGTGCCAGTCTTGCGAGAAACGCTGAAGCTTTCTTT